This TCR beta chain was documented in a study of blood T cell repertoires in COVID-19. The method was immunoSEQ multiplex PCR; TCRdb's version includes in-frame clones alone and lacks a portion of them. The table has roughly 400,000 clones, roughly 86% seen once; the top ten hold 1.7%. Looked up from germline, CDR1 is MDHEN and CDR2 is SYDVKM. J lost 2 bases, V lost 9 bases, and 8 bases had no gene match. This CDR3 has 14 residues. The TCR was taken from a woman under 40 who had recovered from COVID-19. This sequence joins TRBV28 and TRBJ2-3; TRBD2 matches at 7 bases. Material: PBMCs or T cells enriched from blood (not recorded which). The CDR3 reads CASRFGTNTDTQYF. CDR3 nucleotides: TGTGCCAGTCGGTTCGGGACTAACACAGATACGCAGTATTTT.